One T cell receptor beta chain is described in this entry. What it recognizes is unknown. The data belong to a study of persistence of HIV-infected CD4 T cells. About the study: A couple of participants gave one leukapheresis sample; others gave up to roughly 180 mL blood repeatedly.

Sequencing used immunoSEQ version 4 in survey mode. Sequencing used immunoSEQ multiplex PCR; TCRdb keeps in-frame clones, though not all of them. The sample lists some 7,000 clones; 79% were seen once. General study findings and limits: Within sorted populations, more oligoclonal TCRs accompanied more oligoclonal proviruses.

Cells were stimulated with CMV-infected fibroblast lysates at 8 to 10 ug/mL. CD4+ T cells upregulating both CD40 ligand and CD69 were sorted as responding cells. Donors were HIV-1-infected adults who began suppressive ART during chronic infection. Inclusion required CMV-positive serology and CD4+ counts above 400 cells/uL. Germline V gene lookup returns CDR1 MNHNS and CDR2 SASEGT. CDR3 length: 18 residues. V lost 1 base and J lost 0; bases outside the gene matches: 9. This specimen was CD4+ T cells sorted from PBMCs after 18-hour stimulation, taken from a patient who received antiretroviral therapy. The sequence was collected from an adult woman with HIV who was CMV-seropositive. The rearrangement uses TRBV6-1 and TRBJ2-4, with 7 bases matching TRBD1. The CDR3, as DNA: TGTGCCAGCAGTGAAGAACAGGGGAGACCTTTAGCCAAAAACATTCAGTACTTC. This encodes CASSEEQGRPLAKNIQYF.